The source of this T cell receptor (beta chain) is a study of shared clonotypes between healthy human individuals. The CDR3 has 13 amino acids. Germline lookup yields CDR1 LNHNV and CDR2 YYDKDF (reference sequence). V shed 5 bases and J shed 5 bases, with 10 bases lying between them. Deep-level assay runs were performed. The protocol was immunoSEQ multiplex PCR, while the TCRdb copy is restricted to in-frame clones and leaves out a portion. The table has about 2.3 million clones, roughly 92% seen once; the top ten hold approximately 0.41%. The sequence derives from a young man in good health. Some clones in this sample may be carry-over from other donors' samples. This chain uses TRBV15 with TRBJ2-1; possibly TRBD2 for D (5 bases). The sample taken for sequencing was naive CD4+ T cells from PBMCs. Subset here: CD45RA+ positively selected. This CDR3 is CATSRGLDNEQFF. In nucleotides, the CDR3 is TGTGCCACCAGCCGCGGACTTGACAATGAGCAGTTCTTC.